This record concerns one TCR beta chain sequence. What it binds is unknown. Data came from immunoSEQ multiplex PCR; TCRdb stores just in-frame clones and leaves some out. This sample yields 95,000 to 150,000 clones, of which approximately 90% are seen a single time; 14% to 15% belongs to the top ten. This sample is part of a study of T cell responses to AZD1222 COVID-19 vaccine. Study background: Pooling covered second doses at about 4 or about 12 weeks.

Findings and caveats of the study: The donor cohort was predominantly white British with a female majority, and clonal diversity may have been underestimated. Unmutated variant regions are reportedly targeted by nearly half of spike-specific TCRs. Spike as a whole was targeted by vaccine-associated CD4 TCRs, dominant at 160-218 and 743-854.

Sequenced material: peripheral blood, taken on day 0 of AZD1222 vaccination. The receptor's source is an adult in good health.

CDR3 residues: CSVERTGMTEAFF. The CDR3 DNA reads TGCAGCGTAGAGCGGACAGGGATGACTGAAGCTTTCTTT. The chain combines TRBV29-1 with TRBJ1-1; the match to TRBD1 covers 8 bases. Looked up from germline, CDR1 is SQVTM and CDR2 is ANQGSEA. The CDR3 contains 13 residues. Trimming took 6 bases from V and 5 from J; bases not matched to a gene: 8.